This T cell receptor (beta chain) was sequenced during a study of cytomegalovirus exposure and HLA in healthy donors. In germline, CDR1 is SSHAT, CDR2 FNYEAQ (reference sequence). The CDR3 length is 13 residues. Concerning this clone: A read error may produce the germline difference seen at one junction end.

60 Vbeta and 13 Jbeta primers were used in PCR. Method: immunoSEQ multiplex PCR; TCRdb's copy keeps in-frame clones and lacks some. The sample contains about 150,000 clones, 65% to 85% of which appear only once. The V gene is TRBV7-7, the J gene TRBJ2-7; 8 bases match TRBD2. Sequenced input: PBMCs. The sequence derives from a man in his fifties in good health and CMV-seropositive. CDR3 coding DNA: TGTGCTAGCAGCCCGGGACTAGAGGCCGAGCAGTACTTC. Translation gives CASSPGLEAEQYF.